The 30 T cell receptor beta chains presented below share a single source sample, sequenced in a study of CD8+CD57+ T cells in acquired aplastic anemia. Profiling that covered TCR beta VDJ and CDR3 relied on genomic DNA as its template. In TCRdb, the reads were re-called with MiXCR into one record per CDR3 protein. The data show around 170,000 distinct CDR3 sequences, 55% to 75% seen once. Sequencing used sorted CD4+, CD8+, or CD8+CD57+ T cells (not recorded which) from PBMCs. All receptors derive from a human donor in good health.

The V and J genes are TRBV20-1 and TRBJ1-1; 9 nucleotides align to TRBD1. Germline V CDR1 and CDR2: DFQATT, SNEGSKA (reference sequence). The length of the CDR3 is 12 residues. With V trimmed by 5 bases and J by 10 bases, 8 bases remained unmatched. CDR3 DNA sequence: TGCAGTGCTCGGGGACAGGGATGGGTAGCTTTCTTT. This encodes CSARGQGWVAFF.

This clonotype was detected only once. The V gene is TRBV12-3 or TRBV12-4, the J gene TRBJ1-1; D call uncertain. The V end lost 3 bases, the J end lost 1 base, and 6 bases lay between the germline ends. This CDR3 region has 13 residues. CDR3 DNA: TGTGCCAGCAGTTTGAGGGAGAACACTGAAGCTTTCTTT. Protein: CASSLRENTEAFF.

The V and J genes are TRBV2 and TRBJ1-1; 7 positions agree with TRBD1. The CDR3 extends over 14 amino acids. CDR1 SNHLY and CDR2 FYNNEI come from the germline V gene. After removal of 8 bases from V and 1 base from J, the junction contained 7 bases not matched to a gene. CDR3 protein: CASPTGARNTEAFF. The CDR3 DNA reads as TGTGCCAGCCCTACAGGGGCTAGGAACACTGAAGCTTTCTTT.

This chain joins TRBV19 and TRBJ1-4; tentatively, D is TRBD1 (5 bases). The germline CDR1 and CDR2 sequences are LNHDA and SQIVND (reference sequence). This CDR3 spans 15 amino acids. V lost 7 bases and J 0 bases, leaving 12 bases between the germline ends. The CDR3 loop is CASTGPESTNEKLFF. Written as DNA, the CDR3 is TGTGCCAGTACGGGGCCAGAATCAACTAATGAAAAACTGTTTTTT.

The chain recombines TRBV7-8 with TRBJ1-2; D is uncertain. The CDR3 consists of 16 residues. Germline V lookup: CDR1 SGHVS, CDR2 FQNEAQ. V shed 1 base and J shed 2 bases, with 14 bases lying between them. The CDR3 DNA reads TGTGCCAGCAGCTTAGGGAGGAGGGCGACGAACTATGGCTACACCTTC. Encoded protein: CASSLGRRATNYGYTF.

Here the CDR3 DNA reads TGCAGCGTGTCCGGGACAGGGGGACCAACCTCTCAAGAGACCCAGTACTTC. It codes for CSVSGTGGPTSQETQYF. This chain connects TRBV29-1 to TRBJ2-5, with 11 bases that match TRBD1. This CDR3 is 17 amino acids long. Germline V gene data show CDR1 as SQVTM and CDR2 as ANQGSEA. V gave up 6 bases and J gave up 2 bases; unmatched junction bases: 14.

This sequence joins TRBV7-3 and TRBJ2-3, with 10 positions matching TRBD2. J lost 4 bases, V lost 5 bases, and 6 bases had no gene match. The length of the CDR3 is 15 residues. Germline CDR1 SGHTA, CDR2 FQGTGA. The CDR3: CASSPLAGSPDTQYF. The DNA of the CDR3 is TGTGCCAGCAGCCCACTAGCGGGAAGTCCAGATACGCAGTATTTT.

This chain joins TRBV7-9 and TRBJ2-5; D gene ambiguous. V was trimmed by 3 bases and J by 4 bases, leaving 21 bases between them. Germline V gene data show CDR1 as SEHNR and CDR2 as FQNEAQ (reference sequence). The CDR3 covers 17 residues. CDR3 sequence: CASSLERWQEPPETQYF. The CDR3 DNA follows: TGTGCCAGCAGCTTGGAACGGTGGCAAGAACCCCCAGAGACCCAGTACTTC.

V gene TRBV7-2 combines with J gene TRBJ2-7, with 7 bases aligning to TRBD2. Germline lookup yields CDR1 SGHTA and CDR2 FQGNSA. This CDR3 has 15 amino acids. Unmatched junction bases numbered 6, after V lost 1 base and J lost 3 bases. Here the CDR3 reads CASSLDGRTYYEQYF. DNA for the CDR3: TGTGCCAGCAGCTTAGACGGGAGGACCTACTACGAGCAGTACTTC. Drawing the rest from reference TRBV7-2 and TRBJ2-7, the complete variable domain is GAGVSQSPSNKVTEKGKDVELRCDPISGHTALYWYRQSLGQGLEFLIYFQGNSAPDKSGLPSDRFSAERTGGSVSTLTIQRTQQEDSAVYLCASSLDGRTYYEQYFGPGTRLTVT.

The chain carries TRBV7-2 and TRBJ1-2; D gene uncertain. Germline V lookup: CDR1 SGHTA, CDR2 FQGNSA. Trimming pared 5 bases from V and 2 bases from J, leaving 18 bases between. The CDR3 covers 16 residues. For the CDR3, the DNA is TGTGCCAGCAGCCCCACCGTCGGACGGGGAAACTATGGCTACACCTTC. Translation gives CASSPTVGRGNYGYTF.

This chain uses TRBV20-1 with TRBJ1-2; TRBD1 is a possible D gene (5 bases). Germline lookup yields CDR1 DFQATT and CDR2 SNEGSKA (reference sequence). This CDR3 comprises 12 residues. Trimming cost V 6 bases and J 3 bases, with 11 bases left between them. The CDR3 here is CSALTVYYGYTF. CDR3 coding DNA: TGCAGTGCCCTGACAGTCTACTATGGCTACACCTTC.

The genes are TRBV25-1 and TRBJ1-1; D might be TRBD1 (6 bases). Germline loops: CDR1 MGHDK, CDR2 SYGVNS. The germline V and J ends were trimmed by 6 bases and 8 bases, with 22 bases remaining between them. This CDR3 region has 15 residues. CDR3 sequence: CASSITNGQPNEAFF. The CDR3 coding sequence is TGTGCCAGCAGCATAACAAACGGACAGCCGAACGAAGCTTTCTTT.

The chain joins TRBV2 to TRBJ2-7, with 12 bases aligning to TRBD2. This CDR3 has 14 amino acids. Trimming removed 3 bases from V and 7 bases from J; junction bases left unmatched: 4. Germline lookup yields CDR1 SNHLY and CDR2 FYNNEI. The CDR3 reads CASSETSGSGEQYF. The CDR3 nucleotides are TGTGCCAGCAGTGAGACTAGCGGGAGTGGTGAGCAGTACTTC.

The J gene is TRBJ2-5, the V gene TRBV7-9; no clear D. The ends were cut back, 3 bases at V and 3 bases at J, with 5 bases in the middle. The CDR3 is made up of 12 amino acids. CDR1 and CDR2 from the germline V gene are SEHNR and FQNEAQ (reference sequence). The DNA for the CDR3 is TGTGCCAGCAGCTTCGCTGAAGAGACCCAGTACTTC. Encoded protein: CASSFAEETQYF.

This clonotype was detected many times. CDR3 protein: CASSLDRGTLVRNTEAFF. CDR3 coding DNA: TGTGCCAGCAGCTTGGACAGGGGGACCCTCGTGCGGAACACTGAAGCTTTCTTT. The V and J genes are TRBV5-6 and TRBJ1-1; 8 nucleotides line up with TRBD1. The CDR3 spans 18 residues. V lost 0 bases and J lost 1; bases outside the gene matches: 11. Germline values: CDR1 SGHDT, CDR2 YYEEEE.

The chain uses TRBV7-2 and TRBJ2-2; D unresolved. V was pared by 5 bases and J by 7 bases, with 11 bases between. The CDR3 consists of 13 residues. Germline CDR1 SGHTA, CDR2 FQGNSA. Here the CDR3 reads CASSGKGDGELFF. Written as DNA, the CDR3 is TGTGCCAGCAGCGGCAAGGGCGACGGGGAGCTGTTTTTT.

V and J are TRBV19 and TRBJ1-4, with D perhaps TRBD1 (5 bases). Trimming removed 1 base from V and 8 bases from J, with 14 bases in between. This CDR3 is 15 amino acids long. Germline values: CDR1 LNHDA, CDR2 SQIVND (reference sequence). This CDR3 is CASSIGRRGQEKLFF. The CDR3 DNA is TGTGCCAGTAGTATAGGTCGGCGGGGCCAGGAAAAACTGTTTTTT.

This sequence joins TRBV10-3 and TRBJ2-5; a possible D gene is TRBD2 (6 bases). The CDR3 covers 14 residues. Looked up from germline, CDR1 is ENHRY and CDR2 is SYGVKD. Deletions cut 4 bases from V and 2 bases from J, with 11 bases between. CDR3 in DNA: TGTGCCATCAGTGCGAAACGGGGGCAAGAGACCCAGTACTTC. Translated: CAISAKRGQETQYF.

The CDR3 region is CASSRPGQGYNEQFF. The CDR3 nucleotides read TGCGCCAGCAGCCGTCCGGGACAGGGCTACAATGAGCAGTTCTTC. This rearrangement joins TRBV5-1 to TRBJ2-1; TRBD1 agrees at 9 bases. This CDR3 is 15 amino acids long. Trimming at V came to 4 bases and at J to 3 bases, leaving 5 bases not matched to a gene. Germline V gene data show CDR1 as SGHRS and CDR2 as YFSETQ.

The chain has TRBV10-3 and TRBJ1-1; D is possibly TRBD1 (6 bases). This CDR3 is built from 13 residues. V dropped 8 bases and J dropped 4 bases, with 14 bases sitting between them. The germline V gene has CDR1 ENHRY and CDR2 SYGVKD. CDR3 region: CAILGGPGTEAFF. The CDR3 nucleotides read TGTGCCATCCTAGGGGGGCCCGGCACTGAAGCTTTCTTT.

The chain links TRBV7-3 to TRBJ2-3; no reliable D call. CDR1 and CDR2 from the germline V gene are SGHTA and FQGTGA. The CDR3 contains 14 residues. Trimming cost V 2 bases and J 0 bases, with 6 bases left between them. CDR3 nucleotide sequence: TGTGCCAGCAGCTTACGCAAAAGCACAGATACGCAGTATTTT. Protein sequence: CASSLRKSTDTQYF.

This sequence joins TRBV2 and TRBJ2-1, with 11 bases matching TRBD2. V gave up 3 bases and J gave up 2 bases; unmatched junction bases: 0. The CDR3 runs 15 residues. The germline CDR1 and CDR2 sequences are SNHLY and FYNNEI. The CDR3 DNA is TGTGCCAGCAGTGATAGCGGGAGGGCCTACAATGAGCAGTTCTTC. Encoded protein: CASSDSGRAYNEQFF.

The chain links TRBV10-3 to TRBJ2-5; D tentatively fits TRBD1 or TRBD2 (6 bases each). Trimming shortened V by 6 bases and J by 2 bases, and 13 bases separated the two germline ends. Germline V CDR1 and CDR2: ENHRY, SYGVKD. The CDR3 is 14 amino acids. As DNA, the CDR3 is TGTGCCATCAGGCCACAGGGACTGCAAGAGACCCAGTACTTC. Protein sequence: CAIRPQGLQETQYF.

This chain uses TRBV7-9 with TRBJ2-7; D possibly corresponds to TRBD2 (6 bases). This CDR3 is built from 16 residues. V lost 5 bases and J 3 bases, leaving 20 bases between the germline ends. The germline CDR1 and CDR2 sequences are SEHNR and FQNEAQ (reference sequence). CDR3: CASSQDGAGTGYEQYF. The DNA of the CDR3 is TGTGCCAGCAGCCAAGACGGGGCGGGAACAGGCTACGAGCAGTACTTC.

This chain connects TRBV7-9 to TRBJ2-6; 9 bases are shared with TRBD2. From germline, CDR1 is SEHNR and CDR2 FQNEAQ (reference sequence). V dropped 4 bases and J dropped 1; count of bases not matched to a gene: 11. The CDR3 spans 19 residues. CDR3 in amino acids: CASSSNAAGGPSGANVLTF. The CDR3 DNA is TGTGCCAGCAGCTCCAACGCAGCGGGAGGTCCATCTGGGGCCAACGTCCTGACTTTC.

This chain joins TRBV2 and TRBJ2-7; 7 bases agree with TRBD2. Trimming took 3 bases from V and 1 from J; bases not matched to a gene: 6. Germline CDR1 reads SNHLY; CDR2 reads FYNNEI. This CDR3 has 15 amino acids. CDR3 region: CASSEEGGRSYEQYF. The DNA for the CDR3 is TGTGCCAGCAGTGAGGAGGGAGGGCGATCCTACGAGCAGTACTTC.

This clonotype has a count of ten or more. The V call is TRBV7-9, the J call TRBJ2-7; a weak D match, TRBD1 (5 bases). Trimming took off 5 bases at V and 2 bases at J, with 13 bases between the two ends. Germline V gene data show CDR1 as SEHNR and CDR2 as FQNEAQ (reference sequence). This CDR3 region has 14 residues. The CDR3 coding sequence is TGTGCCAGCAGCCCTCCCTCGACAGCCTACGAGCAGTACTTC. Its translation is CASSPPSTAYEQYF.

This clonotype was seen many times. The chain recombines TRBV7-3 with TRBJ1-3; D unresolved. Per germline, CDR1 SGHTA and CDR2 FQGTGA. The CDR3 covers 15 residues. V dropped 2 bases and J dropped 0 bases, with 8 bases sitting between them. The CDR3 reads CASSLDGFSGNTIYF. For the CDR3, the DNA is TGTGCCAGCAGCTTAGACGGGTTCTCTGGAAACACCATATATTTT.

The rearrangement links TRBV24-1 to TRBJ2-5; 8 bases match TRBD1. From germline, CDR1 is KGHDR and CDR2 SFDVKD. Trimming took 10 bases from V and 5 from J; bases not matched to a gene: 8. The CDR3 sequence is 13 residues long. DNA for the CDR3: TGTGCCACGACAGGGGCGCTCTGGGAGACCCAGTACTTC. It encodes CATTGALWETQYF.

The genes are TRBV5-4 and TRBJ2-7; D is unresolved. The CDR3 has 14 amino acids. The germline gives CDR1 SGHNT, CDR2 YYREEE (reference sequence). Trimming took 0 bases from V and 3 from J, leaving 10 bases between them. The CDR3 sequence: CASSLGQSIYEQYF. In nucleotides, the CDR3 is TGTGCCAGCAGCTTGGGCCAGTCCATCTACGAGCAGTACTTC.